The rows below give T cell receptor beta chains drawn from one sample of a study of CD8+ T cells in alopecia areata. Here immunoSEQ multiplex PCR was the method, and the copy in TCRdb shows in-frame clones only, minus some. The data hold 150,000 to 160,000 clones, with 45% to 60% observed a single time. The sequences come from CD8+ T cells sorted from blood, collected at week 0. These receptors originate from a human donor with alopecia areata. The conserved cysteine and the conserved F or W are not part of the CDR3 here. The order of the fields is D gene, V gene, J gene, CDR3 protein. A D gene is named only where the DNA matches it firmly.

d_call: NA
v_call: TRBV4-1
j_call: TRBJ1-5
cdr3_aa: ASSQAGGNQPQH

d_call: NA
v_call: TRBV15
j_call: TRBJ1-6
cdr3_aa: ATSIRQPGAPLH

d_call: NA
v_call: TRBV9
j_call: TRBJ2-3
cdr3_aa: ASSVQTTDTQY

d_call: NA
v_call: TRBV25-1
j_call: TRBJ2-3
cdr3_aa: ASSEGVRAASGDTQY

d_call: TRBD2
v_call: TRBV29-1
j_call: TRBJ2-7
cdr3_aa: SVRGGSSYEQY

d_call: TRBD2
v_call: TRBV7-8
j_call: TRBJ2-6
cdr3_aa: ASSSLLAGASSGANVLT

d_call: TRBD2
v_call: TRBV19
j_call: TRBJ2-3
cdr3_aa: ASSPAGGDTDTQY

d_call: NA
v_call: TRBV11-2
j_call: TRBJ2-1
cdr3_aa: ASSLWRSYNEQF

d_call: TRBD2
v_call: TRBV4-3
j_call: TRBJ2-1
cdr3_aa: ASSQAWASGGNEQF

d_call: TRBD2
v_call: TRBV2
j_call: TRBJ2-3
cdr3_aa: ASSEGAGYTQY

d_call: TRBD2
v_call: TRBV10-2
j_call: TRBJ2-1
cdr3_aa: ASSEKLAGGLGEQF

d_call: NA
v_call: TRBV10-2
j_call: TRBJ1-2
cdr3_aa: ATLTGGYGYT

d_call: TRBD2
v_call: TRBV19
j_call: TRBJ2-3
cdr3_aa: ASTTSGSGGTDTQY

d_call: NA
v_call: TRBV30
j_call: TRBJ1-1
cdr3_aa: AWSRDQWTEAF

d_call: TRBD2
v_call: TRBV6-1
j_call: TRBJ2-1
cdr3_aa: ASSEGSSGAYNEQF

d_call: NA
v_call: TRBV15
j_call: TRBJ2-2
cdr3_aa: ATSGSLNTGELF

d_call: TRBD2
v_call: TRBV5-8
j_call: TRBJ2-7
cdr3_aa: ASSLVREVYEQY

d_call: NA
v_call: TRBV29-1
j_call: TRBJ2-3
cdr3_aa: SVAADTDTQY

d_call: NA
v_call: TRBV4-3
j_call: TRBJ1-1
cdr3_aa: ASSQGQRAF

d_call: TRBD1
v_call: TRBV29-1
j_call: TRBJ2-2
cdr3_aa: SALTGERNTGELF

d_call: NA
v_call: TRBV28
j_call: TRBJ2-1
cdr3_aa: ASRLSQVWEDEQF